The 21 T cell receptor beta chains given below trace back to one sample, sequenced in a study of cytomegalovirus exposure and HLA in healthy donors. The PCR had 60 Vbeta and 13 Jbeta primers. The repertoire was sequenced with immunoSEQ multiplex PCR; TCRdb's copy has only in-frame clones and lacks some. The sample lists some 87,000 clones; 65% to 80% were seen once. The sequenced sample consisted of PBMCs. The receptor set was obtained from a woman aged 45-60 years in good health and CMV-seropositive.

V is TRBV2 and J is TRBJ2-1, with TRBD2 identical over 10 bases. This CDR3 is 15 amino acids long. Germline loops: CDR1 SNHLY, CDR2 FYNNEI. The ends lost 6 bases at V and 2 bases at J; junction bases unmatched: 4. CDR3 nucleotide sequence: TGTGCCAGCAGGGGTCTAGCGGGAGCCTACAATGAGCAGTTCTTC. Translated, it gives CASRGLAGAYNEQFF.

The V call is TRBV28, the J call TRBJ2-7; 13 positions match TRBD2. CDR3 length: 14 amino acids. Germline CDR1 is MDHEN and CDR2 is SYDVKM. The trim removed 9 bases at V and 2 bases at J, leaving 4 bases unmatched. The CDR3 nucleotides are TGTGCCAGTATGGGACTAGCGGGAACCTACGAGCAGTACTTC. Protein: CASMGLAGTYEQYF. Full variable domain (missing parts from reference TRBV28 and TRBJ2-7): DVKVTQSSRYLVKRTGEKVFLECVQDMDHENMFWYRQDPGLGLRLIYFSYDVKMKEKGDIPEGYSVSREKKERFSLILESASTNQTSMYLCASMGLAGTYEQYFGPGTRLTVT.

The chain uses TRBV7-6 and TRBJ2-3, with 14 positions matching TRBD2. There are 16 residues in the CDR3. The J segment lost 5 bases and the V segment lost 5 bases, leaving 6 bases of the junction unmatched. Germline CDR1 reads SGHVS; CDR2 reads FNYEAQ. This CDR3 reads CASSTGTSGGGDTQYF. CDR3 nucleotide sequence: TGTGCCAGCAGCACCGGGACTAGCGGGGGAGGAGATACGCAGTATTTT.

Here the CDR3 DNA reads TGTGCCAGTAGTCTGGCGGCTAACACTGAAGCTTTCTTT. This gives the protein CASSLAANTEAFF. The chain is built from TRBV19 and TRBJ1-1; D call uncertain. Germline assignment: CDR1 LNHDA and CDR2 SQIVND (reference sequence). The V and J ends lost 5 bases and 2 bases respectively, with 9 bases between them. This CDR3 comprises 13 residues.

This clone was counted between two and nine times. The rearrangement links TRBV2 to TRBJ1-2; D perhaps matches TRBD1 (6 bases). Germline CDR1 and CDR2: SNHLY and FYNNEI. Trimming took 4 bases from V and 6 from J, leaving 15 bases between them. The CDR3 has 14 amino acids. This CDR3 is CASSVKGRGNGYTF. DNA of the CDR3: TGTGCCAGCAGTGTTAAAGGGAGGGGGAATGGCTACACCTTC.

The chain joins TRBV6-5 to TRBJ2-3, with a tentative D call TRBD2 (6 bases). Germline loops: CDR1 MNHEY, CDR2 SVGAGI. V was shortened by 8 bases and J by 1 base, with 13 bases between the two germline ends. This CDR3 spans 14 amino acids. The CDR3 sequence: CASGGNFGTDTQYF. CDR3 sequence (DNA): TGTGCCAGCGGGGGGAATTTCGGCACAGATACGCAGTATTTT.

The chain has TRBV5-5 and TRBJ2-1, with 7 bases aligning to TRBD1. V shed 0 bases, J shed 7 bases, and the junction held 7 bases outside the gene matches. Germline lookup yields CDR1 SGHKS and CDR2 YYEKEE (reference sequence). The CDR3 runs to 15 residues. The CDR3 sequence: CASSLGDSSVNEQFF. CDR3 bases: TGTGCCAGCAGCTTGGGGGACAGTAGTGTGAATGAGCAGTTCTTC.

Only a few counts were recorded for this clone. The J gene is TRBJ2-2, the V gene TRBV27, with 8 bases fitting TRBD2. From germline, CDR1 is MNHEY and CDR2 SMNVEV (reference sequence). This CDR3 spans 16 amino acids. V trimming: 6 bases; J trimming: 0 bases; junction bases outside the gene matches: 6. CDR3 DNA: TGTGCCAGCAGAAAAAGCGGGGGATCGAACACCGGGGAGCTGTTTTTT. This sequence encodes CASRKSGGSNTGELFF.

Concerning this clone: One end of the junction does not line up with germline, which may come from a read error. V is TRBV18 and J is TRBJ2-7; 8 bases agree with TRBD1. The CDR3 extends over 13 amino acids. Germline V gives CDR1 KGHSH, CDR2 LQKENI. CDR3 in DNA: TGTGCCGGCTCCCTACAGGGGGGATACGAGCAGTACTTC. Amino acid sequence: CAGSLQGGYEQYF.

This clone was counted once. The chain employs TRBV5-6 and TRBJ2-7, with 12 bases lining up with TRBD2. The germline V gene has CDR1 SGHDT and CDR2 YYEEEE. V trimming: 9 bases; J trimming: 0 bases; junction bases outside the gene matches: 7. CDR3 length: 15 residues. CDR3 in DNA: TGTGCCAACAGAAGACTAGCGGGAGCCTCCTACGAGCAGTACTTC. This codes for CANRRLAGASYEQYF.

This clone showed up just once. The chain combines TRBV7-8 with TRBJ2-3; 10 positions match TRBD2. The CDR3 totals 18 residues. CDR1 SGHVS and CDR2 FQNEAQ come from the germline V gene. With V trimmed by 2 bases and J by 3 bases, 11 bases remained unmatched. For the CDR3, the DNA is TGTGCCAGCAGCTTATATCTCCCTAGCGGGAGAGGGACAGATACGCAGTATTTT. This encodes CASSLYLPSGRGTDTQYF. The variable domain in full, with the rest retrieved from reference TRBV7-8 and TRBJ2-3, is GAGVSQSPRYKVAKRGQDVALRCDPISGHVSLFWYQQALGQGPEFLTYFQNEAQLDKSGLPSDRFFAERPEGSVSTLKIQRTQQEDSAVYLCASSLYLPSGRGTDTQYFGPGTRLTVL.

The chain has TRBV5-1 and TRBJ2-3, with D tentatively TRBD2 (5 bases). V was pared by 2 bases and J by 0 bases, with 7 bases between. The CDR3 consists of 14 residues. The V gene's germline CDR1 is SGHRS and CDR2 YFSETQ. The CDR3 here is CASSLERSTDTQYF. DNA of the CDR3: TGCGCCAGCAGCTTAGAGCGGAGCACAGATACGCAGTATTTT.

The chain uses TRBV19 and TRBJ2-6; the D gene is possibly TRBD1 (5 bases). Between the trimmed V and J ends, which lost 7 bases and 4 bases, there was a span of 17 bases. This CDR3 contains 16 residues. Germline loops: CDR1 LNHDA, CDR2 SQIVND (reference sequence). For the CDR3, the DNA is TGTGCCAGTATGACGGCCAGGGTTGGGGGGGCCAACGTCCTGACTTTC. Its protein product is CASMTARVGGANVLTF.

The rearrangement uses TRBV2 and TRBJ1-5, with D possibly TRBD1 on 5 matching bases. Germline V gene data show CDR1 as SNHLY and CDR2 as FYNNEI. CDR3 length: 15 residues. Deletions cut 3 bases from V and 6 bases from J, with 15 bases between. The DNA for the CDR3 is TGTGCCAGCAGTGAGGAGGGACGGGCAATTCAGCCCCAGCATTTT. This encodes CASSEEGRAIQPQHF.

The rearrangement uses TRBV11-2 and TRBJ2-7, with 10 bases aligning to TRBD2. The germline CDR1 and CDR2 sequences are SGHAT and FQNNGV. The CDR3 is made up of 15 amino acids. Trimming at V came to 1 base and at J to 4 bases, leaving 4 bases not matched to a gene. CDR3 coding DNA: TGTGCCAGCAGCTTAGGTCCTAGCGGGGGTTACGAGCAGTACTTC. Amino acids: CASSLGPSGGYEQYF. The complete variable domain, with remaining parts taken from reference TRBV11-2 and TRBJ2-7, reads EAGVAQSPRYKIIEKRQSVAFWCNPISGHATLYWYQQILGQGPKLLIQFQNNGVVDDSQLPKDRFSAERLKGVDSTLKIQPAKLEDSAVYLCASSLGPSGGYEQYFGPGTRLTVT.

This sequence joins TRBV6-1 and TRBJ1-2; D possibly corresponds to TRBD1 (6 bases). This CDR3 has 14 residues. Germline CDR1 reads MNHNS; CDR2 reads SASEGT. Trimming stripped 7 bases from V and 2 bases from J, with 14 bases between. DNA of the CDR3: TGTGCCAGCATCCCCCGGGGGGCGAACTATGGCTACACCTTC. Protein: CASIPRGANYGYTF.

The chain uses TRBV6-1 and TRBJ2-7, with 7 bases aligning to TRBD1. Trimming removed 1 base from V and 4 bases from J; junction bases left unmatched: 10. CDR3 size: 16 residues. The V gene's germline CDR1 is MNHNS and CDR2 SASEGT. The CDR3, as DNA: TGTGCCAGCAGTGAAGAGACAGGGTTTAGCGAATACGAGCAGTACTTC. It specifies CASSEETGFSEYEQYF.

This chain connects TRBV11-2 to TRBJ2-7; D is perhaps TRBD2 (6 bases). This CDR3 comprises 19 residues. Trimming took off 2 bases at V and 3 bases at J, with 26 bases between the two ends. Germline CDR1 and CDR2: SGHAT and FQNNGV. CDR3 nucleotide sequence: TGTGCCAGCAGCTTATTCCCCGCCGGTCGGGACTTCACGGGCTACGAGCAGTACTTC. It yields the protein CASSLFPAGRDFTGYEQYF.

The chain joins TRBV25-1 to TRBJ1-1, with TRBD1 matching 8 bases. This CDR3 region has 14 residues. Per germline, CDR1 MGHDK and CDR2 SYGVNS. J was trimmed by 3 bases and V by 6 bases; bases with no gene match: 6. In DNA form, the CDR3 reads TGTGCCAGCAGACAGACAGGGGTTCACACTGAAGCTTTCTTT. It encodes CASRQTGVHTEAFF.

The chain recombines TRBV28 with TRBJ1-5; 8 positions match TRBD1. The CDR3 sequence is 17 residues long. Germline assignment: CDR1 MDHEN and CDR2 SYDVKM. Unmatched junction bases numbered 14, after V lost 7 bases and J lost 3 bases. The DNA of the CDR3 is TGTGCCAGCACCGAATTTCCGGGACAGGTTCCCAATCAGCCCCAGCATTTT. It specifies CASTEFPGQVPNQPQHF.

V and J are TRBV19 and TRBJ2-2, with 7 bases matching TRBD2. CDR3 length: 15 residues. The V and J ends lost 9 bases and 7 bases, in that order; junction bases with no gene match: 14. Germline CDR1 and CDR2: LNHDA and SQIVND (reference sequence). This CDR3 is CASTASGSGGGELFF. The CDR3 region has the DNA TGTGCCAGCACGGCTAGCGGTTCGGGGGGCGGGGAGCTGTTTTTT.